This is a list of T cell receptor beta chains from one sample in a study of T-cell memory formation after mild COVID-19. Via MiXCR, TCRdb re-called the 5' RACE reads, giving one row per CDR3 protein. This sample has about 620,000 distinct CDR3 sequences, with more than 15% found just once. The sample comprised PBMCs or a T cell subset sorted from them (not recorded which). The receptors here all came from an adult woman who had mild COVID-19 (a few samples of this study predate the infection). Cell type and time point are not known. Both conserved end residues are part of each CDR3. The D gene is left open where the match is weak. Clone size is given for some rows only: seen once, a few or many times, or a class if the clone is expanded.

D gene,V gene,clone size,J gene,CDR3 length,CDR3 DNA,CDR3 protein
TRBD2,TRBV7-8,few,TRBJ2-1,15,TGTGCCAGCAGCCCCGGACGAGAAGCGGGACGGGAGCAGTTCTTC,CASSPGREAGREQFF
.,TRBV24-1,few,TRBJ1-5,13,TGTGCCACCAGTGATGGGGGCATGCAGCCCCAGCATTTT,CATSDGGMQPQHF
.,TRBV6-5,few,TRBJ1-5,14,TGTGCCAGCAGTCCAATTTATAGCAATCAGCCCCAGCATTTT,CASSPIYSNQPQHF
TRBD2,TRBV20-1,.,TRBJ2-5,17,TGCAGTGCTAGAGATCCGACTAGCGGGAGGGGAGGGGAGACCCAGTACTTC,CSARDPTSGRGGETQYF
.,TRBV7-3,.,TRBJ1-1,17,TGTGCCAGCAGCTTAGAAGGGAACTATCACCGAACCACTGAAGCTTTCTTT,CASSLEGNYHRTTEAFF
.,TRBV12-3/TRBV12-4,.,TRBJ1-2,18,TGTGCCAGCAGTTCACCCCTCGGGAGGGACCGGTCGGTAGGTGGCTACACCTTC,CASSSPLGRDRSVGGYTF
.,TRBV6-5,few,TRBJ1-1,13,TGTGCCAGCAGTTACGGGCTGAGCACTGAAGCTTTCTTT,CASSYGLSTEAFF
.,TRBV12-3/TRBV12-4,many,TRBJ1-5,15,TGTGCCAGCAGCGTCGAGGGAATAAGCAATCAGCCCCAGCATTTT,CASSVEGISNQPQHF
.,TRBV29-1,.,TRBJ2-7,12,TGCAGCGTTGAAGTAGGGGACGGCTTTCAGTACTTC,CSVEVGDGFQYF
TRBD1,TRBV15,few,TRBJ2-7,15,TGTGCCACCAGCAGAGATTGGGACAGAAACTACGAGCAGTACTTC,CATSRDWDRNYEQYF
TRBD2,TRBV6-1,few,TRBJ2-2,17,TGTGCCAGCACCGCACCGACTAGCGGGGGGTATACCGGGGAGCTGTTTTTT,CASTAPTSGGYTGELFF
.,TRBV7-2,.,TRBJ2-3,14,TGTGCCAGCAACAACGGGCGTCGCACAGATACGCAGTATTTT,CASNNGRRTDTQYF
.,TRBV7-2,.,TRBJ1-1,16,TGTGCCAGCAGCTTAGCTTATGGGGGACTGAACACTGAAGCTTTCTTT,CASSLAYGGLNTEAFF
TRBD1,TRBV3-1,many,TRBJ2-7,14,TGTGCCAGCAGCCCGCGGGACAGGGAATACGAGCAGTACTTC,CASSPRDREYEQYF
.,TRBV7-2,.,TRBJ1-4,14,TGTGCCAGCAGCTTGGGGACCTTTAATGAAAAACTGTTTTTT,CASSLGTFNEKLFF
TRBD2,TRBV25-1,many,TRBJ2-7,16,TGTGCCAGCAGGGCATATGGACTAGCGGGAGGGCTCGAGCAGTACTTC,CASRAYGLAGGLEQYF
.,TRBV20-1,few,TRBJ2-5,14,TGCAGTGCTAGAAGGCTAGGTTACCAAGAGACCCAGTACTTC,CSARRLGYQETQYF
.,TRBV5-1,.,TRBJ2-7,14,TGCGCCAGCAGCTTTCGGCCGGCGGGCTACGAGCAGTACTTC,CASSFRPAGYEQYF
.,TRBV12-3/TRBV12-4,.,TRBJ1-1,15,TGTGCCAGCAGTTTAGGACGAGTCCTGAACACTGAAGCTTTCTTT,CASSLGRVLNTEAFF
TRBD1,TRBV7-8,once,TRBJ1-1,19,TGTGCCAGCAGCCCCCGGGTAGGACAGGGTTTCTTGGCGAACACTGAAGCTTTCTTT,CASSPRVGQGFLANTEAFF
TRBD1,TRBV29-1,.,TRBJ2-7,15,TGCAGCGTTGGTTTGTCGGGACAGGGACCCTACGAGCAGTACTTC,CSVGLSGQGPYEQYF
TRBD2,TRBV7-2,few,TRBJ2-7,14,TGTGCCAGCAGCTTACCCAGCGGGAGGTACGAGCAGTACTTC,CASSLPSGRYEQYF
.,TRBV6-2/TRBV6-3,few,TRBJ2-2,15,TGTGCCAGCAGTTACGTGGCGAGAAACACCGGGGAGCTGTTTTTT,CASSYVARNTGELFF